The T cell receptor beta chain under discussion was sequenced for a study of T-cell memory formation after mild COVID-19. The V gene's germline CDR1 is SGHTA and CDR2 FQGTGA. The length of the CDR3 is 14 residues. Losses at the gene ends were 2 bases for V and 7 bases for J; bases not matched to a gene: 6. This clonotype turned up a few times. Using its own MiXCR run on the 5' RACE reads, TCRdb lists one record per CDR3 protein. The data show fewer than 400,000 distinct CDR3 sequences, 15% to 20% seen once. The sequencing input was PBMCs or a T cell subset sorted from them (not recorded which). The sequence derives from a man aged 18-30 years who had mild COVID-19 (a few samples of this study predate the infection). Cell type and time point are not known. The rearrangement joins TRBV7-3 to TRBJ2-3, with TRBD2 matching 7 bases. The CDR3 loop reads CASSLSGGIHTQYF. CDR3 nucleotide sequence: TGTGCCAGCAGCTTATCCGGGGGGATTCATACGCAGTATTTT.